These 5 T cell receptor beta chains originate from one sample sequenced in a study of T cell repertoires in cytomegalovirus infection. MiXCR, applied by TCRdb to the reads, yields one record per CDR3 protein. The top ten hold 20% to 30% of the sample, which has under 200,000 distinct CDR3 sequences, less than 25% seen once. Their recognized antigens are unknown. The sequences come from CD8+ T cells from cultured PBMCs, collected from culture after CMV antigen stimulation. These TCRs come from a human donor in good health (CMV status not recorded). Some clones in this sample may be carry-over from other donors' samples.

This clonotype was picked up a small number of times. The CDR3 sequence is CASSPVSRRAEETQYF. The CDR3 DNA reads as TGTGCCAGCAGTCCTGTAAGTCGTCGGGCTGAAGAGACCCAGTACTTC. J is TRBJ2-5 and V is TRBV12-3 or TRBV12-4; D gene uncertain. The germline V and J ends were trimmed by 5 bases and 3 bases, with 19 bases remaining between them. The CDR3 totals 16 residues.

The chain links TRBV12-3 or TRBV12-4 to TRBJ1-1, with 9 bases that match TRBD1. The CDR3 totals 12 residues. Trimming at V came to 6 bases and at J to 7 bases, leaving 3 bases not matched to a gene. The CDR3 protein is CASSRTGDEAFF. CDR3 nucleotide sequence: TGTGCCAGCAGCAGGACAGGGGATGAAGCTTTCTTT.

This clonotype appeared a few times. Relative to the germline gene, one junction end is altered; a read error may explain this. The rearrangement links TRBV6-2 or TRBV6-3 to TRBJ2-2, with D possibly TRBD1 on 5 matching bases. This CDR3 comprises 16 residues. Germline V lookup: CDR1 MNHEY, CDR2 SVGEGT. CDR3 region: CASSSDQGFGTRELFF. The CDR3, as DNA: TGTGCCAGCAGTTCGGATCAGGGTTTCGGCACCAGGGAGCTGTTTTTT.

This clonotype showed up just a few times. The rearrangement joins TRBV7-2 to TRBJ1-4; D ambiguous. The length of the CDR3 is 14 residues. Germline V gives CDR1 SGHTA, CDR2 FQGNSA. V dropped 0 bases and J dropped 3 bases, with 5 bases sitting between them. This CDR3 reads CASSLAGPNEKLFF. The DNA for the CDR3 is TGTGCCAGCAGCTTAGCAGGGCCTAATGAAAAACTGTTTTTT.

In its sample, this clonotype was seen a few times. CDR3: CASTPARLETQYF. DNA for the CDR3: TGTGCCAGCACCCCGGCGAGATTGGAGACCCAGTACTTC. This sequence joins TRBV7-6 and TRBJ2-5; D unresolved. Germline V gene lookup returns CDR1 SGHVS and CDR2 FNYEAQ. The CDR3 sequence is 13 residues long. Trimming removed 7 bases at V and 5 bases at J, with 14 bases between. The full variable domain, in which reference TRBV7-6 and TRBJ2-5 provide the parts outside the CDR3, is GAGVSQSPRYKVTKRGQDVALRCDPISGHVSLYWYRQALGQGPEFLTYFNYEAQQDKSGLPNDRFSAERPEGSISTLTIQRTEQRDSAMYRCASTPARLETQYFGPGTRLLVL.